These 32 T cell receptor beta chains share one sample of origin, sequenced in a study of regulatory T cells in long-lasting Graves disease. HTBI primers from iRepertoire and Arm-PCR of CDR3 regions yielded the TCR beta libraries. One entry per CDR3 protein results from TCRdb running MiXCR on the multiplex PCR reads. The sample records about 320,000 distinct CDR3 sequences, 18% being singletons. Specified time point: newly diagnosed GD, antithyroid drugs for less than 3 months. Preparation of the TCR library used RNA extracted from PBMCs. Specimen: peripheral blood mononuclear cells (PBMCs), collected at new diagnosis, from a patient treated with antithyroid drugs. These receptors originate from a female donor with Graves disease.

V gene TRBV5-1 combines with J gene TRBJ2-7; perhaps TRBD2 as D (5 bases). V dropped 4 bases and J dropped 7 bases, with 12 bases sitting between them. The CDR3 is 12 amino acids. CDR1 and CDR2 from the germline V gene are SGHRS and YFSETQ. CDR3 protein: CASSLALGEQYF. The DNA for the CDR3 is TGCGCCAGCAGCCTAGCCTTGGGGGAGCAGTACTTC.

The rearrangement joins TRBV7-2 to TRBJ2-4; no clear D gene. With 4 bases removed from V and 3 bases from J, the gap between germline ends came to 7 bases. Looked up from germline, CDR1 is SGHTA and CDR2 is FQGNSA. This CDR3 has 13 residues. CDR3 coding DNA: TGTGCCAGCAGCTCCGGCGGCAAAAACATTCAGTACTTC. Translation: CASSSGGKNIQYF.

As for this clonotype: An end of the junction differs from the germline gene, which may be a read error. The chain combines TRBV15 with TRBJ2-2; a weak D match, TRBD2 (6 bases). Per the germline V gene, CDR1 is LNHNV and CDR2 is YYDKDF (reference sequence). This CDR3 spans 15 amino acids. In nucleotides, the CDR3 is TGTGCCACCAGCAGAGATGGGAGGAGCACCGGGGAGCCGTTTTTT. The encoded protein is CATSRDGRSTGEPFF.

This clonotype turned up a few times. V is TRBV11-3 and J is TRBJ2-2; TRBD1 matches at 7 bases. After removal of 5 bases from V and 6 bases from J, the junction contained 18 bases not matched to a gene. The CDR3 spans 18 residues. Per germline, CDR1 SGHNT and CDR2 YENEEA. The CDR3 nucleotides are TGTGCCAGCAGCGGGGACAGCCAGGGTGCCCCCGGTGCCGGGGAGCTGTTTTTT. This translates into CASSGDSQGAPGAGELFF.

Only one count was recorded for this clonotype. The rearrangement links TRBV5-1 to TRBJ1-3; a possible D gene is TRBD1 (5 bases). Trimming removed 4 bases from V and 0 bases from J, with 17 bases in between. CDR3 length: 17 residues. The germline V gene has CDR1 SGHRS and CDR2 YFSETQ. This CDR3 is CASSVGPRHSSGNTIYF. The CDR3 DNA reads TGCGCCAGCAGCGTGGGACCGCGGCATAGCTCTGGAAACACCATATATTTT.

This clonotype showed up many times. The chain recombines TRBV5-1 with TRBJ1-5, with D possibly being TRBD1 (5 bases). This CDR3 comprises 15 residues. Germline lookup yields CDR1 SGHRS and CDR2 YFSETQ. The V end was cut by 0 bases, the J end by 2 bases, with 9 bases between. This CDR3 is CASSLGGAGNQPQHF. DNA of the CDR3: TGCGCCAGCAGCTTGGGGGGCGCGGGCAATCAGCCCCAGCATTTT.

V gene TRBV7-8 combines with J gene TRBJ2-1; D gene ambiguous. Germline V gene lookup returns CDR1 SGHVS and CDR2 FQNEAQ. V was shortened by 5 bases and J by 10 bases, with 15 bases between the two germline ends. CDR3 length: 13 residues. CDR3 DNA sequence: TGTGCCAGCAGCCCCCTGGTCGCGACAGAGCAGTTCTTC. Protein: CASSPLVATEQFF.

Of note for this clonotype: This likely reflects a read error, since a far larger clone is one base away. The rearrangement links TRBV4-1 to TRBJ2-7, with D maybe TRBD2 (5 bases). The CDR3 is 15 amino acids. Germline V gene sequence: CDR1 MGHRA, CDR2 YSYEKL. CDR3: CASSQDGTGSYEQYF. CDR3 DNA sequence: TGTGCCAGCAGCCAGGACGGCACGGGGTCCTACGAGCAGTACTTC.

This clonotype was recorded at least ten times. The J gene is TRBJ1-5, the V gene TRBV29-1, with D possibly being TRBD1 (6 bases). The CDR3 runs to 16 residues. With 1 base removed from V and 2 bases from J, the gap between germline ends came to 15 bases. Germline V gene sequence: CDR1 SQVTM, CDR2 ANQGSEA. CDR3 sequence: CSVEGEDSARNQPQHF. Here the CDR3 DNA reads TGCAGCGTTGAAGGTGAGGACAGTGCTCGCAATCAGCCCCAGCATTTT.

This clonotype was seen only a few times. This likely traces to a read error, being one base from a far larger clone. The gene calls are TRBV7-9 and TRBJ2-1; D not resolved. The J call may not be correct, given that the DNA end is closer to TRBJ2-5. CDR1 is SEHNR, CDR2 FQNEAQ, per germline (reference sequence). This CDR3 is 14 amino acids long. CDR3 DNA: TGTGCCAGCAGCCTGGGCTTGGGCCTGGAGACCCAGTACTTC. Residues: CASSLGLGLETQYF.

With respect to this clonotype: A far larger clone is a single base away, which makes a read error likely. The chain uses TRBV27 and TRBJ2-1; 8 bases line up with TRBD1. Germline lookup yields CDR1 MNHEY and CDR2 SMNVEV (reference sequence). V was pared by 5 bases and J by 8 bases, with 11 bases of the junction left unmatched. The CDR3 spans 15 residues. The CDR3 loop is CASSDNQGARDEQFF. DNA of the CDR3: TGTGCCAGCAGTGATAACCAGGGGGCCAGGGATGAGCAGTTCTTC.

V gene TRBV10-3 combines with J gene TRBJ1-1; 7 bases map to TRBD1. Trimming cost V 4 bases and J 3 bases; bases outside gene matches: 2. Germline lookup yields CDR1 ENHRY and CDR2 SYGVKD. This CDR3 contains 13 residues. The CDR3 loop is CAISARGDTEAFF. In nucleotides, the CDR3 is TGTGCCATCAGTGCCAGGGGGGACACTGAAGCTTTCTTT.

Many counts were recorded for this clonotype. The rearrangement joins TRBV28 to TRBJ2-3; 7 nucleotides match TRBD2. The germline V gene encodes CDR1 MDHEN and CDR2 SYDVKM. Trimming cost V 5 bases and J 2 bases; bases outside gene matches: 10. The CDR3 is made up of 16 amino acids. The CDR3 DNA sequence: TGTGCCAGCAGTCCATCCCCGGGAGGACCCACAGATACGCAGTATTTT. The encoded protein is CASSPSPGGPTDTQYF.

This clonotype was found many times. The rearrangement links TRBV28 to TRBJ2-6; the match to TRBD2 covers 14 bases. The CDR3 is made up of 19 amino acids. Per germline, CDR1 MDHEN and CDR2 SYDVKM. V was clipped by 3 bases and J by 1 base; unmatched bases: 5. In nucleotides, the CDR3 is TGTGCCAGCAGTTTCTGGGGACTAGCGGGAGCGTCTGGGGCCAACGTCCTGACTTTC. Translating gives CASSFWGLAGASGANVLTF.

This clonotype was counted many times. The V gene is TRBV18, the J gene TRBJ2-1; no reliable D call. CDR1 and CDR2 (germline): KGHSH, LQKENI. V lost 3 bases to trimming and J lost 0 bases, with 9 bases between them. The CDR3 has 15 amino acids. The CDR3 protein is CASSPWSSSYNEQFF. DNA for the CDR3: TGTGCCAGCTCACCCTGGTCGAGCTCCTACAATGAGCAGTTCTTC.

This clonotype was picked up many times. The rearrangement links TRBV11-3 to TRBJ2-7, with D possibly being TRBD1 or TRBD2 (5 bases each). The CDR3 covers 14 residues. CDR1 is SGHNT and CDR2 is YENEEA in the germline V gene. With 5 bases removed from V and 1 base from J, the gap between germline ends came to 12 bases. For the CDR3, the DNA is TGTGCCAGCAGCCAAATCTGGGGGTCCTACGAGCAGTACTTC. Protein sequence: CASSQIWGSYEQYF. Full variable domain (outside the CDR3, taken from reference TRBV11-3 and TRBJ2-7): EAGVVQSPRYKIIEKKQPVAFWCNPISGHNTLYWYLQNLGQGPELLIRYENEEAVDDSQLPKDRFSAERLKGVDSTLKIQPAELGDSAVYLCASSQIWGSYEQYFGPGTRLTVT.

In this sample, this clonotype turned up many times. V gene TRBV5-8 combines with J gene TRBJ2-1, with no clear D. Germline CDR1 is SGHTS and CDR2 is YDEGEE. The CDR3 sequence is 15 residues long. V was shortened by 1 base and J by 8 bases, with 16 bases between the two germline ends. The CDR3 sequence: CASSLYLWEEDEQFF. As DNA, the CDR3 is TGTGCCAGCAGCTTGTATTTGTGGGAAGAGGATGAGCAGTTCTTC.

The chain links TRBV2 to TRBJ1-2, with D possibly being TRBD1 (5 bases). With 2 bases removed from V and 4 bases from J, the gap between germline ends came to 20 bases. The CDR3 extends over 17 amino acids. Germline V CDR1 and CDR2: SNHLY, FYNNEI. CDR3 protein: CASSERPGSTSFYGYTF. The DNA of the CDR3 is TGTGCCAGCAGTGAAAGGCCAGGGAGCACCAGCTTCTATGGCTACACCTTC.

The genes are TRBV11-3 and TRBJ2-5; D not certain. The CDR3 loop spans 13 amino acids. Trimming left V 8 bases short and J 1 base short, with 11 bases between. The germline CDR1 and CDR2 sequences are SGHNT and YENEEA. The CDR3 DNA sequence: TGTGCCAGCTCACCACCGCTCCAAGAGACCCAGTACTTC. As protein: CASSPPLQETQYF.

Turning to this clonotype: A much larger clone differs by one base, so this may be a read error. The chain employs TRBV3-1 and TRBJ2-1; D uncertain. CDR3 length equals 15 residues. Looked up from germline, CDR1 is LGHDT and CDR2 is YNNKEL (reference sequence). This CDR3 reads CASSQEMPLGDEQLF. The DNA of the CDR3 is TGTGCCAGCAGCCAAGAAATGCCACTTGGGGATGAGCAGCTCTTC.

The chain combines TRBV28 with TRBJ1-2, with D possibly matching TRBD1 (5 bases). Trimming shortened V by 6 bases and J by 3 bases, and 17 bases separated the two germline ends. The CDR3 covers 15 residues. Germline-derived CDR1 and CDR2 are MDHEN and SYDVKM. The CDR3 here is CASRPLRVGDYGYTF. The CDR3 bases are TGTGCCAGCAGACCCCTCAGGGTCGGGGACTATGGCTACACCTTC.

V usage is TRBV20-1 and J usage is TRBJ1-2; TRBD1 might be the D (5 bases). In germline, CDR1 is DFQATT, CDR2 SNEGSKA (reference sequence). Trimming stripped 3 bases from V and 7 bases from J, with 12 bases between. This CDR3 comprises 12 residues. CDR3 sequence reads: CSARGELAGYTF. In DNA form, the CDR3 reads TGCAGTGCTAGGGGGGAGTTGGCTGGCTACACCTTC.

This clonotype appeared many times. In nucleotides, the CDR3 is TGTGCCAGCAGCTTTAATAGACAGTTCCCCTACAATGAGCAGTTCTTC. Protein product: CASSFNRQFPYNEQFF. V gene TRBV11-2 combines with J gene TRBJ2-1; possibly TRBD1 for D (5 bases). The CDR3 runs to 16 residues. Trimming pared 3 bases from V and 2 bases from J, leaving 14 bases between. The germline CDR1 and CDR2 sequences are SGHAT and FQNNGV.

This clonotype has a handful of counts. The chain recombines TRBV20-1 with TRBJ2-3, with D perhaps TRBD1 or TRBD2 (5 bases each). Trimming stripped 6 bases from V and 0 bases from J, with 13 bases between. The germline V gene has CDR1 DFQATT and CDR2 SNEGSKA (reference sequence). The CDR3 loop spans 14 amino acids. CDR3 nucleotide sequence: TGCAGTGCCTCCCGGGACGCCAGCACAGATACGCAGTATTTT. It is translated as CSASRDASTDTQYF.

This clonotype was counted many times. The genes are TRBV28 and TRBJ2-7; D may be TRBD1 or TRBD2 (5 bases each). V shed 5 bases and J shed 5 bases, with 22 bases lying between them. The length of the CDR3 is 16 residues. Germline values: CDR1 MDHEN, CDR2 SYDVKM. CDR3 bases: TGTGCCAGCAGTGCCCAGCCCTTGGGGGTGAGAGACGAGCAGTACTTC. It encodes CASSAQPLGVRDEQYF.

In regard to this clonotype: A clone one base away is much larger, so this may be a read error. This sequence joins TRBV6-1 and TRBJ2-1; D gene uncertain. CDR1 MNHNS and CDR2 SASEGT come from the germline V gene. This CDR3 has 13 amino acids. Trimming cost V 7 bases and J 10 bases, with 17 bases left between them. CDR3 nucleotide sequence: TGTGCCAGCATCCTTAAGACGGGTTACGAGCAGTTCTTC. Translation: CASILKTGYEQFF.

This clonotype was counted many times. The chain joins TRBV6-1 to TRBJ2-5; 7 bases line up with TRBD1. After removal of 7 bases from V and 0 bases from J, the junction contained 5 bases not matched to a gene. CDR1 is MNHNS, CDR2 SASEGT, per germline. This CDR3 is 14 amino acids long. The CDR3 reads CASTATGYQETQYF. In DNA, the CDR3 is TGTGCCAGCACAGCGACAGGGTACCAAGAGACCCAGTACTTC.

This clonotype was found many times. The chain links TRBV6-2 or TRBV6-3 to TRBJ2-3; D is perhaps TRBD2 (5 bases). There are 13 residues in the CDR3. CDR1 MNHEY and CDR2 SVGEGT come from the germline V gene. The V and J ends lost 7 bases and 4 bases respectively, with 12 bases between them. CDR3 residues: CASNHRAADTQYF. The CDR3 bases are TGTGCCAGCAATCACCGAGCGGCAGATACGCAGTATTTT.

This clonotype was counted many times. Here the CDR3 DNA reads TGCAGCGCAGGGTCCTCTGGAAACACCATATATTTT. It specifies CSAGSSGNTIYF. The chain uses TRBV29-1 and TRBJ1-3; tentative D call: TRBD1 (5 bases). V lost 7 bases and J 0 bases, leaving 7 bases between the germline ends. CDR3 size: 12 residues. The germline gives CDR1 SQVTM, CDR2 ANQGSEA.

This clonotype has only one observation. This likely stems from a read error, as it lies one base from a far larger clone. This rearrangement joins TRBV20-1 to TRBJ2-1; D might be TRBD2 (6 bases). The J call may be faulty, since TRBJ2-5 better matches the DNA end. CDR1 is DFQATT, CDR2 SNEGSKA, per germline (reference sequence). This CDR3 comprises 14 residues. The CDR3 region has the DNA TGCAGTGCTTCTACTAGCCGACACCAAGAGACCCAGTACTTC. Its translation: CSASTSRHQETQYF.

The table lists this clonotype with many counts. The CDR3 coding sequence is TGTGCCAGCAGTTATGGGAAGACTAGCGGGGACCAAGAGACCCAGTACTTC. Amino acid sequence: CASSYGKTSGDQETQYF. The chain recombines TRBV6-5 with TRBJ2-5, with TRBD2 matching over 11 bases. Germline V gene lookup returns CDR1 MNHEY and CDR2 SVGAGI. CDR3 length: 17 residues. V lost 3 bases, J lost 0 bases, and 6 bases stayed unmatched.

This clonotype was seen just once. A single base separates this from a much larger clone, so it may be a read error. The chain combines TRBV12-3 or TRBV12-4 with TRBJ1-5, with D hard to call. The length of the CDR3 is 12 residues. CDR3 nucleotide sequence: TGTGCCAGCAGTTTTTACAATAAGCCCCAGCATTTT. It yields the protein CASSFYNKPQHF.